The 25 T cell receptor beta chains below all came from one sample that was sequenced in a study of spatial heterogeneity in lung cancer. Time point in this sample: sample taken at primary tumor resection. One entry per CDR3 protein, called by TCRdb with MiXCR from the 5' RACE reads. The repertoire holds tens of thousands of distinct CDR3 sequences, with roughly 5.7% as singletons. This specimen consisted of PBMCs, obtained at surgery. The receptor set was obtained from a male donor with early-stage non-small cell lung cancer.

This clonotype came up many times. The rearrangement links TRBV6-2 or TRBV6-3 to TRBJ1-4; TRBD1 agrees at 9 bases. V lost 7 bases and J lost 8; bases outside the gene matches: 2. There are 12 residues in the CDR3. CDR1 and CDR2 (germline): MNHEY, SVGEGT. CDR3 residues: CASKGQGEKLFF. CDR3 DNA sequence: TGTGCCAGCAAGGGACAGGGAGAAAAACTGTTTTTT.

This clonotype appeared many times. The J gene is TRBJ1-1, the V gene TRBV9, with 7 bases identical to TRBD1. Germline V CDR1 and CDR2: SGDLS, YYNGEE. After removal of 3 bases from V and 5 bases from J, the junction contained 4 bases not matched to a gene. The CDR3 is 13 amino acids. The chain's CDR3 is CASSADRATEAFF. The CDR3 nucleotides read TGTGCCAGCAGCGCCGACAGGGCTACTGAAGCTTTCTTT.

On this clonotype itself: With a much larger clone just one base away, this may be a read error. The rearrangement links TRBV4-1 to TRBJ1-4, with 10 bases fitting TRBD1. This CDR3 contains 16 residues. The ends lost 8 bases at V and 0 bases at J; junction bases unmatched: 6. From germline, CDR1 is MGHRA and CDR2 YSYEKL. Here the CDR3 DNA reads TGCGCCAGCTGCCTGACAGGGGGCCCAACTAATGAAAAACTGTTTTTT. This gives the protein CASCLTGGPTNEKLFF.

This clonotype was counted ten times or more. The J gene is TRBJ2-7, the V gene TRBV4-1; 8 bases agree with TRBD2. This CDR3 contains 16 residues. V lost 3 bases, J lost 3 bases, and 10 bases stayed unmatched. CDR1 is MGHRA, CDR2 YSYEKL, per germline. The CDR3 loop reads CASSHQVAGSVYEQYF. The CDR3 DNA follows: TGCGCCAGCAGCCATCAGGTAGCGGGGTCTGTCTACGAGCAGTACTTC.

There are many counts of this clonotype. This sequence joins TRBV20-1 and TRBJ1-5, with a tentative D call TRBD1 (6 bases). Trimming removed 1 base at V and 1 base at J, with 17 bases between. The CDR3 has 17 residues. CDR1 DFQATT and CDR2 SNEGSKA come from the germline V gene (reference sequence). CDR3 residues: CSARALGQPRSNQPQHF. For the CDR3, the DNA is TGCAGTGCTAGAGCACTAGGACAGCCTAGGAGCAATCAGCCCCAGCATTTT.

The chain links TRBV6-7 to TRBJ1-1; D call uncertain. TRBV6-7 is annotated as an ORF whose role is uncertain. The V and J ends lost 0 bases and 2 bases respectively, with 16 bases between them. This CDR3 is 17 amino acids long. This CDR3 is CASSYSGAGDFNTEAFF. The DNA for the CDR3 is TGTGCCAGCAGTTACTCGGGCGCTGGGGATTTTAACACTGAAGCTTTCTTT.

The chain joins TRBV28 to TRBJ1-5; D might be TRBD1 (5 bases). Germline lookup yields CDR1 MDHEN and CDR2 SYDVKM. The CDR3 runs to 16 residues. Trimming took 8 bases from V and 1 from J, leaving 18 bases between them. CDR3 residues: CASGFTTKGSNQPQHF. The CDR3 bases are TGTGCCAGCGGATTCACAACTAAGGGGAGCAATCAGCCCCAGCATTTT.

This clonotype was detected many times. The J gene is TRBJ2-1, the V gene TRBV29-1; 11 bases are shared with TRBD2. The junction had 5 bases not matched to a gene; V was cut back by 7 bases and J by 0 bases. The CDR3 contains 15 residues. Germline V CDR1 and CDR2: SQVTM, ANQGSEA. CDR3 loop: CSAGLAGYSYNEQFF. The DNA for the CDR3 is TGCAGCGCCGGACTAGCGGGCTACTCCTACAATGAGCAGTTCTTC.

In its sample, this clonotype was seen many times. CDR3 in DNA: TGCGCCAGCAGCTCCCCCGGGACTAAGAACACCGGGGAGCTGTTTTTT. This gives the protein CASSSPGTKNTGELFF. The V gene is TRBV4-1, the J gene TRBJ2-2, with 7 nucleotides matching TRBD2. CDR3 length equals 16 residues. Germline lookup yields CDR1 MGHRA and CDR2 YSYEKL. V lost 5 bases to trimming and J lost 1 base; unmatched junction nucleotides: 7.

This chain's CDR3 is CASSPRTSREQYF. CDR3 in DNA: TGTGCCAGCAGTCCTCGGACTAGCCGGGAGCAGTACTTC. The rearrangement links TRBV6-5 to TRBJ2-7, with 8 bases identical to TRBD2. The CDR3 has 13 amino acids. CDR1 is MNHEY and CDR2 is SVGAGI in the germline V gene. The V gene end was trimmed by 5 bases and the J gene end by 7 bases; junction bases not matched to a gene: 7.

This clonotype was counted a few times. This chain connects TRBV11-2 to TRBJ2-2, with D uncertain. The germline V gene encodes CDR1 SGHAT and CDR2 FQNNGV. V lost 6 bases to trimming and J lost 5 bases, with 13 bases between them. The CDR3 totals 14 residues. The CDR3 region has the DNA TGTGCCAGCAGGCCATCCGCTCTGACCGGGGAGCTGTTTTTT. It is translated as CASRPSALTGELFF.

This clonotype was seen a few times. V gene TRBV11-3 combines with J gene TRBJ2-3, with D tentatively TRBD1 or TRBD2 (5 bases each). The length of the CDR3 is 13 residues. Trimming shortened V by 1 base and J by 5 bases, and 7 bases separated the two germline ends. Germline V CDR1 and CDR2: SGHNT, YENEEA. CDR3 in DNA: TGTGCCAGCAGCTTAGCGGGGCGAGATACGCAGTATTTT. Its protein is CASSLAGRDTQYF. Variable domain in full (rest from reference TRBV11-3 and TRBJ2-3): EAGVVQSPRYKIIEKKQPVAFWCNPISGHNTLYWYLQNLGQGPELLIRYENEEAVDDSQLPKDRFSAERLKGVDSTLKIQPAELGDSAVYLCASSLAGRDTQYFGPGTRLTVL.

This clonotype turned up a few times. The chain employs TRBV18 and TRBJ2-7; the D is unclear. There are 11 residues in the CDR3. Germline CDR1 KGHSH, CDR2 LQKENI. Trimming took off 4 bases at V and 4 bases at J, with 5 bases between the two ends. CDR3 sequence (DNA): TGTGCCAGCTCACTAGAATACGAGCAGTACTTC. It translates to CASSLEYEQYF.

This clonotype was found many times. This chain uses TRBV11-2 with TRBJ2-7; TRBD1 matches at 7 bases. J lost 7 bases, V lost 6 bases, and 12 bases had no gene match. The CDR3 contains 14 residues. Germline values: CDR1 SGHAT, CDR2 FQNNGV. The CDR3 region has the DNA TGTGCCAGCAGGGACATTACAGGGGTGGGAGAGCAGTACTTC. Its protein is CASRDITGVGEQYF.

In its sample, this clonotype was seen many times. This chain connects TRBV11-2 to TRBJ2-7; D gene unclear. Germline-derived CDR1 and CDR2 are SGHAT and FQNNGV. The CDR3 is made up of 11 amino acids. V was trimmed by 4 bases and J by 3 bases, leaving 4 bases between them. CDR3 loop: CASSSLYEQYF. The CDR3 region has the DNA TGTGCCAGCAGCTCCCTCTACGAGCAGTACTTC.

J is TRBJ2-7 and V is TRBV6-2 or TRBV6-3, with 10 bases fitting TRBD2. The germline gives CDR1 MNHEY, CDR2 SVGEGT. This CDR3 has 15 amino acids. After removal of 2 bases from V and 5 bases from J, the junction contained 6 bases not matched to a gene. The chain's CDR3 is CASSYLAGVVDEQYF. Written as DNA, the CDR3 is TGTGCCAGCAGTTACCTAGCGGGAGTGGTCGACGAGCAGTACTTC.

This clonotype came up many times. This chain links TRBV28 with TRBJ1-1, with a tentative D call TRBD1 (5 bases). Germline values: CDR1 MDHEN, CDR2 SYDVKM. CDR3 length: 14 residues. V shed 3 bases and J shed 2 bases, with 10 bases lying between them. The CDR3 is CASSLGGVNTEAFF. Here the CDR3 DNA reads TGTGCCAGCAGTTTGGGGGGAGTTAACACTGAAGCTTTCTTT. Drawing the rest from reference TRBV28 and TRBJ1-1, the complete variable domain is DVKVTQSSRYLVKRTGEKVFLECVQDMDHENMFWYRQDPGLGLRLIYFSYDVKMKEKGDIPEGYSVSREKKERFSLILESASTNQTSMYLCASSLGGVNTEAFFGQGTRLTVV.

This clonotype was observed a handful of times. The rearrangement joins TRBV7-2 to TRBJ1-3; TRBD1 agrees at 7 bases. The CDR3 has 16 amino acids. CDR1 and CDR2 from the germline V gene are SGHTA and FQGNSA. J lost 0 bases, V lost 1 base, and 3 bases had no gene match. CDR3 region: CASSLEGAISGNTIYF. CDR3 nucleotides: TGTGCCAGCAGCTTAGAGGGGGCAATCTCTGGAAACACCATATATTTT.

This clonotype was detected ten times or more. The genes are TRBV7-2 and TRBJ2-2; D is ambiguous. The CDR3 runs 13 residues. With 1 base removed from V and 1 base from J, the gap between germline ends came to 1 base. Germline CDR1 and CDR2: SGHTA and FQGNSA. This CDR3 reads CASSLGNTGELFF. CDR3 bases: TGTGCCAGCAGCTTAGGGAACACCGGGGAGCTGTTTTTT.

This clonotype came up many times. The rearrangement uses TRBV7-2 and TRBJ2-1, with 7 bases identical to TRBD1. Germline trimming cut 5 bases from V and 1 base from J; bases unmatched to any gene: 8. The CDR3 has 16 residues. CDR1 is SGHTA and CDR2 is FQGNSA in the germline V gene. The DNA of the CDR3 is TGTGCCAGCAGCCGACAAGGACAGGCTTCCTACAATGAGCAGTTCTTC. Residues: CASSRQGQASYNEQFF.

This clonotype came up many times. The gene calls are TRBV5-1 and TRBJ1-1; no clear D. V lost 0 bases and J 1 base, leaving 10 bases between the germline ends. The CDR3 length is 15 residues. Per the germline V gene, CDR1 is SGHRS and CDR2 is YFSETQ. The CDR3 DNA follows: TGCGCCAGCAGCTTGGGTGGACCCACGAACACTGAAGCTTTCTTT. Amino acids: CASSLGGPTNTEAFF.

This clonotype was counted between two and nine times. Given a much more abundant clone one base away, this may be a read error. The CDR3, as DNA: TGTGCCAGCAGCTCGGGGGGCACCGGGGAGCTGTTTTTT. It encodes CASSSGGTGELFF. The chain links TRBV7-2 to TRBJ2-2; 7 nucleotides match TRBD2. Looked up from germline, CDR1 is SGHTA and CDR2 is FQGNSA. With V trimmed by 4 bases and J by 4 bases, 0 bases remained unmatched. The CDR3 contains 13 residues.

This clonotype was picked up many times. V usage is TRBV5-1 and J usage is TRBJ2-2; 9 positions match TRBD2. Germline V gene lookup returns CDR1 SGHRS and CDR2 YFSETQ. J gave up 7 bases and V 4 bases, and 8 bases lay outside the gene matches. This CDR3 region has 15 residues. CDR3 residues: CASSATSGEGGELFF. DNA for the CDR3: TGCGCCAGCAGCGCGACTAGCGGAGAGGGCGGGGAGCTGTTTTTT. Based on the CDR3 plus reference TRBV5-1 and TRBJ2-2, the full variable domain is KAGVTQTPRYLIKTRGQQVTLSCSPISGHRSVSWYQQTPGQGLQFLFEYFSETQRNKGNFPGRFSGRQFSNSRSEMNVSTLELGDSALYLCASSATSGEGGELFFGEGSRLTVL.

This clonotype appeared many times. The chain has TRBV3-1 and TRBJ1-1; D perhaps matches TRBD1 (6 bases). Germline V lookup: CDR1 LGHDT, CDR2 YNNKEL (reference sequence). The V and J ends lost 4 bases and 4 bases respectively, with 13 bases between them. The CDR3 covers 14 residues. Here the CDR3 reads CASSLRQAGTEAFF. The CDR3 nucleotides are TGTGCCAGCAGCCTGCGACAGGCAGGCACTGAAGCTTTCTTT.

This clonotype was detected many times. V is TRBV3-1 and J is TRBJ2-7; D call uncertain. Germline values: CDR1 LGHDT, CDR2 YNNKEL (reference sequence). The V end lost 3 bases, the J end lost 3 bases, and 6 bases lay between the germline ends. The CDR3 has 12 residues. The CDR3 DNA reads TGTGCCAGCAGCCACACAAGCTACGAGCAGTACTTC. It translates to CASSHTSYEQYF.